This TCR beta chain was identified during a study of cytomegalovirus exposure and HLA in healthy donors. Study background: As released early, the data held about 85 million unique TCRs from HLA-typed donors.

The primer mix had 60 Vbeta and 13 Jbeta primers. Profiling relied on immunoSEQ multiplex PCR, and the TCRdb table lists in-frame clones only, not all of them. Of some 200,000 clones listed, roughly 77% were seen once; the top ten hold more than 0.35%. Findings of the study overall: In vitro experiments confirmed that three CMV-associated chains were specific for CMV antigens. It was reportedly the case that the classifier diagnosed cytomegalovirus status with high specificity and sensitivity. Association of a missense DCLRE1C variant with TCR beta V- and J-gene trimming was reported in a later analysis.

The CDR3 runs to 16 residues. Germline V gene lookup returns CDR1 MNHNY and CDR2 SVGAGI (reference sequence). J lost 2 bases, V lost 6 bases, and 12 bases had no gene match. A single count supports this clone. Antigen: not known. Sequencing used PBMCs. V and J are TRBV6-6 and TRBJ2-7; 8 nucleotides line up with TRBD2. The clonotype originates from a male donor in good health and CMV-seropositive. The CDR3 region is CASRSYQRESAYEQYF. The CDR3 nucleotides are TGTGCCAGCAGATCCTATCAGCGGGAGAGCGCCTACGAGCAGTACTTC.